Following are 25 T cell receptor beta chains from one sample sequenced in a study of T cells after yellow fever vaccination. TCRdb used MiXCR to reprocess the 5' RACE reads, holding one entry per CDR3 protein. In the table there are roughly 300,000 distinct CDR3 sequences, roughly 8.4% of which are singletons. The source material was PBMCs, sampled about 41 days after the first yellow fever vaccination. The receptors stem from a man younger than 35 who received the YFV17D yellow fever vaccine.

The CDR3 sequence is CAITAPGDRGADTQYF. CDR3 nucleotides: TGTGCCATCACGGCCCCGGGGGACAGGGGGGCAGATACGCAGTATTTT. The V call is TRBV28, the J call TRBJ2-3; 11 bases line up with TRBD1. Per the germline V gene, CDR1 is MDHEN and CDR2 is SYDVKM. Trimming cost V 10 bases and J 4 bases; bases outside gene matches: 13. CDR3 length equals 16 residues.

This clonotype came up many times. The gene calls are TRBV5-1 and TRBJ2-2; weak D call: TRBD2 (6 bases). Trimming pared 6 bases from V and 6 bases from J, leaving 12 bases between. The germline gives CDR1 SGHRS, CDR2 YFSETQ. The CDR3 runs 13 residues. The chain's CDR3 is CASKEGSPGELFF. The CDR3 DNA reads TGCGCCAGCAAGGAGGGATCCCCCGGGGAGCTGTTTTTT.

This clonotype has more than one count but fewer than ten. The V and J genes are TRBV7-2 and TRBJ2-2; a possible D gene is TRBD2 (5 bases). The CDR3 length is 15 residues. Trimming cost V 1 base and J 5 bases, with 11 bases left between them. Germline loops: CDR1 SGHTA, CDR2 FQGNSA. The CDR3 spells CASSLVGWRTGELFF. CDR3 DNA: TGTGCCAGCAGCTTAGTGGGGTGGAGGACCGGGGAGCTGTTTTTT.

V usage is TRBV6-2 or TRBV6-3 and J usage is TRBJ1-5; 7 bases map to TRBD1. The CDR3 has 18 amino acids. J was trimmed by 4 bases and V by 2 bases; bases with no gene match: 14. Germline V gene sequence: CDR1 MNHEY, CDR2 SVGEGT. Here the CDR3 reads CASSYVIRGDSVNQPQHF. In DNA form, the CDR3 reads TGTGCCAGCAGTTACGTAATCCGCGGGGACAGCGTAAATCAGCCCCAGCATTTT.

This chain uses TRBV6-1 with TRBJ2-3, with unresolved D. V was clipped by 10 bases and J by 1 base, with 12 bases between them. This CDR3 is 13 amino acids long. Germline V CDR1 and CDR2: MNHNS, SASEGT. CDR3: CATSKQGTDTQYF. The CDR3 nucleotides are TGTGCCACGTCAAAGCAGGGCACAGATACGCAGTATTTT.

The chain is built from TRBV7-2 and TRBJ2-3; D unclear. Between the trimmed V and J ends, which lost 5 bases and 2 bases, there was a span of 8 bases. There are 13 residues in the CDR3. CDR1 and CDR2 (germline): SGHTA, FQGNSA. The CDR3 DNA is TGTGCCAGCAGCATAGGATACACAGATACGCAGTATTTT. Translation: CASSIGYTDTQYF.

This clonotype appeared a few times. V is TRBV6-5 and J is TRBJ1-6; 7 bases are a match to TRBD1. The CDR3 extends over 15 amino acids. The germline CDR1 and CDR2 sequences are MNHEY and SVGAGI. V lost 2 bases to trimming and J lost 7 bases; unmatched junction nucleotides: 5. The CDR3 nucleotides read TGTGCCAGCAGTTACGCGCCGACAGGGAATTCACCCCTCCACTTT. Translated: CASSYAPTGNSPLHF.

This clonotype was counted once. This could be a read error, since a much larger clone is one nucleotide away. The rearrangement joins TRBV6-2 or TRBV6-3 to TRBJ2-2; D is uncertain. The CDR3 runs 11 residues. V was cut by 7 bases and J by 7 bases, with 7 bases left in between. Germline V gene lookup returns CDR1 MNHEY and CDR2 SVGEGT. Here the CDR3 DNA reads TGTGCCAGCACCTTCGGCGGGGAGCTGTTTTTT. Protein product: CASTFGGELFF.

The V call is TRBV5-1, the J call TRBJ2-3; 10 bases line up with TRBD1. CDR1 SGHRS and CDR2 YFSETQ come from the germline V gene. V shed 0 bases, J shed 4 bases, and the junction held 2 bases outside the gene matches. CDR3 size: 15 residues. Here the CDR3 reads CASSLVGTGADTQYF. The CDR3 DNA follows: TGCGCCAGCAGCTTGGTAGGGACAGGGGCAGATACGCAGTATTTT.

The J gene is TRBJ1-5, the V gene TRBV2, with D possibly TRBD1 on 6 matching bases. V was clipped by 7 bases and J by 2 bases, with 15 bases between them. Germline V gene data show CDR1 as SNHLY and CDR2 as FYNNEI. This CDR3 has 15 amino acids. The CDR3 DNA reads TGTGCCAGCACCCGGGACACCCCTCGCAATCAGCCCCAGCATTTT. Translating it yields CASTRDTPRNQPQHF.

This clonotype was seen a handful of times. The chain couples TRBV28 to TRBJ1-4; TRBD1 might be the D (5 bases). The CDR3 runs 18 residues. From germline, CDR1 is MDHEN and CDR2 SYDVKM. V lost 7 bases and J 6 bases, leaving 27 bases between the germline ends. CDR3 coding DNA: TGTGCCAGCACCGCGGTTGGGGGGAGCCATCGACTATATGAAAAACTGTTTTTT. This codes for CASTAVGGSHRLYEKLFF. Drawing the rest from reference TRBV28 and TRBJ1-4, the complete variable domain is DVKVTQSSRYLVKRTGEKVFLECVQDMDHENMFWYRQDPGLGLRLIYFSYDVKMKEKGDIPEGYSVSREKKERFSLILESASTNQTSMYLCASTAVGGSHRLYEKLFFGSGTQLSVL.

V gene TRBV7-2 combines with J gene TRBJ1-1; weak D call: TRBD1 (6 bases). The germline V gene has CDR1 SGHTA and CDR2 FQGNSA. The CDR3 loop spans 14 amino acids. V gave up 7 bases and J gave up 5 bases, with 17 bases separating them. DNA for the CDR3: TGTGCCAGCATGCCGGGGGGGCGGAGGACTGAAGCTTTCTTT. Its protein product is CASMPGGRRTEAFF.

This rearrangement joins TRBV12-3 or TRBV12-4 to TRBJ1-1; D perhaps matches TRBD1 (5 bases). The CDR3 is 14 residues long. V lost 6 bases and J 8 bases, leaving 19 bases between the germline ends. The CDR3, as DNA: TGTGCCAGCAGCCGCGAATCGCAGGGATTGGAAGCTTTCTTT. Translated: CASSRESQGLEAFF.

This clonotype showed up many times. The V call is TRBV5-1, the J call TRBJ1-3; no clear D. This CDR3 region has 13 residues. V lost 5 bases, J lost 2 bases, and 8 bases lay in between. CDR1 SGHRS and CDR2 YFSETQ come from the germline V gene. The CDR3 DNA sequence: TGCGCCAGCAGTCCCGATCCTGGAAACACCATATATTTT. Translating it yields CASSPDPGNTIYF.

V and J are TRBV12-3 or TRBV12-4 and TRBJ2-1; 11 nucleotides line up with TRBD2. The CDR3 spans 14 residues. After removal of 6 bases from V and 5 bases from J, the junction contained 3 bases not matched to a gene. In nucleotides, the CDR3 is TGTGCCAGCAGGGGACTAGCGGAAAACAATGAGCAGTTCTTC. As protein: CASRGLAENNEQFF.

This sequence joins TRBV6-5 and TRBJ2-7; D is ambiguous. The CDR3 runs 11 residues. From germline, CDR1 is MNHEY and CDR2 SVGAGI. The V end was cut by 8 bases, the J end by 5 bases, with 10 bases between. CDR3 residues: CASAKENEQYF. The CDR3 nucleotides read TGTGCCAGCGCCAAGGAAAACGAGCAGTACTTC.

The rearrangement joins TRBV15 to TRBJ2-1; either TRBD1 or TRBD2 may fit D (5 bases each). This CDR3 has 19 residues. The V gene's germline CDR1 is LNHNV and CDR2 YYDKDF (reference sequence). The V gene lost 0 bases and the J gene lost 3 bases, with 21 bases spanning the gap. The chain's CDR3 is CATSRDEGPLAILYNEQFF. The CDR3 bases are TGTGCCACCAGCAGAGATGAGGGGCCCCTAGCAATACTCTACAATGAGCAGTTCTTC. The variable domain in full, with the rest retrieved from reference TRBV15 and TRBJ2-1, is DAMVIQNPRYQVTQFGKPVTLSCSQTLNHNVMYWYQQKSSQAPKLLFHYYDKDFNNEADTPDNFQSRRPNTSFCFLDIRSPGLGDTAMYLCATSRDEGPLAILYNEQFFGPGTRLTVL.

This clonotype was seen only a few times. J is TRBJ2-7 and V is TRBV15; D not certain. Trimming took off 3 bases at V and 4 bases at J, with 10 bases between the two ends. The CDR3 spans 13 residues. Germline V gives CDR1 LNHNV, CDR2 YYDKDF (reference sequence). CDR3 amino acids: CATSSDVGYEQYF. CDR3 in DNA: TGTGCCACCAGCAGCGACGTGGGGTACGAGCAGTACTTC.

This clonotype was found many times. V usage is TRBV3-1 and J usage is TRBJ2-3; no clear D gene. Looked up from germline, CDR1 is LGHDT and CDR2 is YNNKEL (reference sequence). This CDR3 comprises 16 residues. The ends were cut back, 1 base at V and 0 bases at J, with 11 bases in the middle. The CDR3 region has the DNA TGTGCCAGCAGCCAAGTGTGGCCCCATAGCACAGATACGCAGTATTTT. It codes for CASSQVWPHSTDTQYF.

This chain connects TRBV6-1 to TRBJ2-7, with a weak D call TRBD2 (5 bases). The CDR3 extends over 15 amino acids. Trimming removed 5 bases from V and 6 bases from J, with 20 bases in between. CDR1 is MNHNS and CDR2 is SASEGT in the germline V gene. The CDR3 DNA reads TGTGCCAGCAGTCTGCAGCGGTCCCCCCCGGGCGAGCAGTACTTC. This gives the protein CASSLQRSPPGEQYF.

The V gene is TRBV6-2 or TRBV6-3, the J gene TRBJ1-5; 7 bases are a match to TRBD1. V shed 2 bases and J 8 bases; nucleotides not matched to a gene: 9. The CDR3 is 15 residues long. In germline, CDR1 is MNHEY, CDR2 SVGEGT. CDR3 in amino acids: CASSYLQDRVEPQHF. DNA of the CDR3: TGTGCCAGCAGTTACCTCCAAGACAGGGTGGAGCCCCAGCATTTT.

In its sample, this clonotype was seen many times. V and J are TRBV20-1 and TRBJ2-3; 9 bases agree with TRBD1. The germline gives CDR1 DFQATT, CDR2 SNEGSKA (reference sequence). CDR3 length: 15 amino acids. Trimming took 7 bases from V and 4 from J; bases not matched to a gene: 12. The DNA for the CDR3 is TGCAGTGTCCCGGGACAGGGATCGATGCCAGATACGCAGTATTTT. It translates to CSVPGQGSMPDTQYF.

This clonotype occurred a few times. This chain joins TRBV10-2 and TRBJ2-7; TRBD1 might be the D (6 bases). Germline loops: CDR1 WSHSY, CDR2 SAAADI. The ends were cut back, 10 bases at V and 1 base at J, with 14 bases in the middle. The CDR3 sequence is 13 residues long. CDR3 sequence reads: CATLDRPSYEQYF. The CDR3 DNA sequence: TGCGCCACGCTAGACAGGCCGTCCTACGAGCAGTACTTC.

This clonotype was seen more than once but under ten times. The rearrangement links TRBV3-1 to TRBJ2-1; 8 bases are shared with TRBD2. Germline V CDR1 and CDR2: LGHDT, YNNKEL (reference sequence). V trimming: 0 bases; J trimming: 3 bases; junction bases outside the gene matches: 10. The CDR3 contains 18 residues. Here the CDR3 reads CASSQEPTGGGYYNEQFF. CDR3 in DNA: TGTGCCAGCAGCCAAGAGCCCACCGGGGGGGGCTACTACAATGAGCAGTTCTTC.

This clonotype showed up many times. The rearrangement joins TRBV12-3 or TRBV12-4 to TRBJ2-1; TRBD2 agrees at 8 bases. This CDR3 comprises 15 residues. The V gene end was trimmed by 3 bases and the J gene end by 8 bases; junction bases not matched to a gene: 9. CDR3 amino acids: CASSFYQRGLDEQFF. The DNA for the CDR3 is TGTGCCAGCAGTTTTTACCAGCGGGGGTTAGATGAGCAGTTCTTC.